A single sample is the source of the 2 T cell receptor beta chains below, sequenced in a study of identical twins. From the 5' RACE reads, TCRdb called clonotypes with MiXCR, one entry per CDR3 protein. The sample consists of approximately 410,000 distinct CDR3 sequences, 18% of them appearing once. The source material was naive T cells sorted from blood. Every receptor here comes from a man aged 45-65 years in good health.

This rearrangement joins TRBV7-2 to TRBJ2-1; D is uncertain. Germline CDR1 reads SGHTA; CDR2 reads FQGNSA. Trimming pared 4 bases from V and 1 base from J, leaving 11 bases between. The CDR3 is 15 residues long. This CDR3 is CASSSGWGSYNEQFF. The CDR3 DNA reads TGTGCCAGCAGCTCCGGTTGGGGTTCCTACAATGAGCAGTTCTTC.

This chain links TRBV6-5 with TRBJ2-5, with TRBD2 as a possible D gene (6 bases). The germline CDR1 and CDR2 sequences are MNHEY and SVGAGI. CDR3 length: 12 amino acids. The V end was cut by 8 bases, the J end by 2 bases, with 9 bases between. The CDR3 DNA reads TGTGCCAGCTGGGGGGATCAAGAGACCCAGTACTTC. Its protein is CASWGDQETQYF.